This T cell receptor (beta chain) appears in the sequencing data of a study of blood T cell repertoires in COVID-19. TCRdb's table, derived via immunoSEQ multiplex PCR, lists solely in-frame clones and lacks some. Among 200,000 to 250,000 clones listed, 75% to 90% were seen once. The sequencing sample was made of peripheral blood. The sequence was collected from a man aged 30 to 39 with COVID-19, enrolled during active disease.

The CDR3 region is CASSDRGAHGYTF. In DNA form, the CDR3 reads TGTGCCAGCAGTGACAGGGGAGCTCATGGCTACACCTTC. This rearrangement joins TRBV27 to TRBJ1-2; 8 bases match TRBD1. The V segment lost 5 bases and the J segment 6 bases; nucleotides outside the gene matches: 5. This CDR3 spans 13 amino acids. Germline V CDR1 and CDR2: MNHEY, SMNVEV (reference sequence).